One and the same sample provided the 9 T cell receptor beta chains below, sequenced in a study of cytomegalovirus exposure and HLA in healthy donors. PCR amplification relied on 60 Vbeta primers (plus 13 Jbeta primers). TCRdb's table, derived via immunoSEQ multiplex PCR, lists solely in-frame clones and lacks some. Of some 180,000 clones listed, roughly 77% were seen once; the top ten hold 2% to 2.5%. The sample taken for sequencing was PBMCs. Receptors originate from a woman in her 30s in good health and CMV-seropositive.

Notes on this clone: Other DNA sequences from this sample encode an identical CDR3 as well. The CDR3, as DNA: TGTGCCAGCAGCGTAGGAACCGGCGGAGGCTATGGCTACACCTTC. This translates into CASSVGTGGGYGYTF. The chain couples TRBV9 to TRBJ1-2; D gene ambiguous. This CDR3 has 15 amino acids. Trimming pared 0 bases from V and 4 bases from J, leaving 13 bases between. Germline V gene data show CDR1 as SGDLS and CDR2 as YYNGEE.

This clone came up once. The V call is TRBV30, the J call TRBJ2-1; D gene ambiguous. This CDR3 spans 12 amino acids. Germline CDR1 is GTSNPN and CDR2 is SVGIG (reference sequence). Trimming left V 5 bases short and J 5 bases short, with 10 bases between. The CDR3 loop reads CAWGPRDNEQFF. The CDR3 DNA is TGTGCCTGGGGTCCCCGGGACAATGAGCAGTTCTTC.

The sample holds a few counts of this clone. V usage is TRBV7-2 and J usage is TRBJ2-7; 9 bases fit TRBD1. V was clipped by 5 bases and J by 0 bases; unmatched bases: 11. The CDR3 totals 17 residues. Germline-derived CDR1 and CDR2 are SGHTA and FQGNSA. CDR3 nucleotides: TGTGCCAGCAGCCAACTTGGTGGGGGACAGGGCTCCTACGAGCAGTACTTC. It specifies CASSQLGGGQGSYEQYF.

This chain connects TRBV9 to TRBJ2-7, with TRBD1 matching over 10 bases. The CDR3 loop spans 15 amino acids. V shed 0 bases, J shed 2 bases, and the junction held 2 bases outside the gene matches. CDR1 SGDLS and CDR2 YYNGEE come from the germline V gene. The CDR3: CASSVEGQGTYEQYF. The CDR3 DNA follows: TGTGCCAGCAGCGTAGAGGGACAGGGGACCTACGAGCAGTACTTC.

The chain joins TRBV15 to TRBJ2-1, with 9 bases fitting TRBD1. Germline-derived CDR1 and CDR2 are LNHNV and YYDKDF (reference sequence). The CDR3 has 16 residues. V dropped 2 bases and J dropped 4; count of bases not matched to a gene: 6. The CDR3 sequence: CATSRTGTGLYNEQFF. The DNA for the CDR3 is TGTGCCACCAGCAGAACCGGGACAGGGCTTTACAATGAGCAGTTCTTC.

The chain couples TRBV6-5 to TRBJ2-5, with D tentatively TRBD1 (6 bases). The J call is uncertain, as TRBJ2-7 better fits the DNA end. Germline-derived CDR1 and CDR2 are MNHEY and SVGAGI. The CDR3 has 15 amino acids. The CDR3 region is CASRPTGLSSYEQYF. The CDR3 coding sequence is TGTGCCAGCAGACCGACAGGCCTTAGCTCCTACGAGCAGTACTTC.

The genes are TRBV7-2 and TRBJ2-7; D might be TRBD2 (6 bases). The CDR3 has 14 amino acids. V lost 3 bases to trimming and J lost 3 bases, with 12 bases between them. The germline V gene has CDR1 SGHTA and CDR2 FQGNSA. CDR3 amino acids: CASSFSRGIYEQYF. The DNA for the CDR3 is TGTGCCAGCAGCTTTAGCCGCGGGATCTACGAGCAGTACTTC.

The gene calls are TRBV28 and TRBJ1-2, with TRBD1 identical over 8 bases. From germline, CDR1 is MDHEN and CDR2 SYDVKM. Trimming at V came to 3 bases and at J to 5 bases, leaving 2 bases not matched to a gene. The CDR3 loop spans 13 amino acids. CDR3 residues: CASSFRGQYGYTF. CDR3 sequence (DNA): TGTGCCAGCAGTTTCAGGGGGCAATATGGCTACACCTTC.

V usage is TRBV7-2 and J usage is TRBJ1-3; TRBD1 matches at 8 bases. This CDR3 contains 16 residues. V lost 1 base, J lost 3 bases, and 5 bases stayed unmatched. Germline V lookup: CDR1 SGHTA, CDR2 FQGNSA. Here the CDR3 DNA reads TGTGCCAGCAGCTTAGATACAGGGGGATTTGGAAACACCATATATTTT. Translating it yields CASSLDTGGFGNTIYF.